One sample yielded the 14 T cell receptor beta chains listed below, sequenced in a study of cytomegalovirus exposure and HLA in healthy donors. TCRdb's table, derived via immunoSEQ multiplex PCR, lists solely in-frame clones and lacks some. The table includes some 67,000 clones, roughly 93% detected once. Sequencing was carried out using PBMCs. These receptors were obtained from a woman under 30 in good health and CMV-seronegative.

The chain links TRBV6-6 to TRBJ2-5; D gene ambiguous. Germline CDR1 reads MNHNY; CDR2 reads SVGAGI (reference sequence). Between the trimmed V and J ends, which lost 0 bases and 5 bases, there was a span of 4 bases. This CDR3 is 12 amino acids long. CDR3 nucleotide sequence: TGTGCCAGCAGTTACTCGACTGAGACCCAGTACTTC. As protein: CASSYSTETQYF.

The V call is TRBV27, the J call TRBJ2-5; TRBD2 is a possible D gene (6 bases). In germline, CDR1 is MNHEY, CDR2 SMNVEV (reference sequence). The CDR3 is made up of 15 amino acids. V lost 8 bases and J 4 bases, leaving 20 bases between the germline ends. CDR3 loop: CASAQNGRGRETQYF. CDR3 in DNA: TGTGCCAGCGCACAAAATGGACGGGGGAGAGAGACCCAGTACTTC.

This clone was seen at least ten times. This chain joins TRBV7-8 and TRBJ2-2; 7 positions agree with TRBD2. The germline gives CDR1 SGHVS, CDR2 FQNEAQ. Losses at the gene ends were 8 bases for V and 4 bases for J; bases not matched to a gene: 4. CDR3 length equals 13 residues. The CDR3 DNA follows: TGTGCCAGCGGGGGAGGGATCACCGGGGAGCTGTTTTTT. Translation gives CASGGGITGELFF.

In this sample, this clone turned up once. The DNA for the CDR3 is TGTGCCATCAGTGAGTCCTCTTGGGACAGCCCCCGGTATGACACCTTC. Amino acids: CAISESSWDSPRYDTF. This chain connects TRBV10-3 to TRBJ1-2, with 7 positions matching TRBD1. CDR1 is ENHRY and CDR2 is SYGVKD in the germline V gene. V was pared by 0 bases and J by 12 bases, with 16 bases of the junction left unmatched. The CDR3 runs to 16 residues.

This chain joins TRBV10-3 and TRBJ1-2; D unclear. Germline V gene data show CDR1 as ENHRY and CDR2 as SYGVKD. The V end lost 0 bases, the J end lost 4 bases, and 6 bases lay between the germline ends. The CDR3 loop spans 13 amino acids. The CDR3 loop reads CAISESSIYGYTF. CDR3 DNA: TGTGCCATCAGTGAGTCGTCAATCTATGGCTACACCTTC.

This clone showed up just once. CDR3 nucleotide sequence: TGTGCCAGTAGTATCCAAACTATGAACACTGAAGCTTTCTTT. This translates into CASSIQTMNTEAFF. The chain combines TRBV19 with TRBJ1-1; no clear D. CDR1 is LNHDA and CDR2 is SQIVND in the germline V gene (reference sequence). The CDR3 consists of 14 residues. The V gene lost 3 bases and the J gene lost 0 bases, with 8 bases spanning the gap.

J is TRBJ1-2 and V is TRBV6-1; TRBD1 matches 8 bases. The CDR3 is 13 amino acids. Germline V gene sequence: CDR1 MNHNS, CDR2 SASEGT. Germline trimming cut 7 bases from V and 0 bases from J; bases unmatched to any gene: 1. CDR3 coding DNA: TGTGCCAGCACAGGGGGCACTAACTATGGCTACACCTTC. Residues: CASTGGTNYGYTF.

The V and J genes are TRBV7-3 and TRBJ2-7; D possibly corresponds to TRBD2 (6 bases). Trimming took 6 bases from V and 0 from J, leaving 15 bases between them. The CDR3 is 15 amino acids. Germline loops: CDR1 SGHTA, CDR2 FQGTGA. The CDR3 protein is CASSPAGTSSYEQYF. As DNA, the CDR3 is TGTGCCAGCAGTCCGGCCGGGACTTCCTCCTACGAGCAGTACTTC.

This chain links TRBV6-5 with TRBJ1-2; the D is unclear. Germline V CDR1 and CDR2: MNHEY, SVGAGI. CDR3 length equals 16 residues. Between the trimmed V and J ends, which lost 2 bases and 6 bases, there was a span of 19 bases. In DNA form, the CDR3 reads TGTGCCAGCAGTTACCGGGGAGATCGAACTGACGATGGCTACACCTTC. This codes for CASSYRGDRTDDGYTF.

The rearrangement uses TRBV2 and TRBJ2-7; D gene uncertain. The CDR3 has 13 residues. CDR1 is SNHLY, CDR2 FYNNEI, per germline. The V end was cut by 1 base, the J end by 3 bases, with 7 bases between. The CDR3 coding sequence is TGTGCCAGCAGTGAAGACGGTTACTACGAGCAGTACTTC. This translates into CASSEDGYYEQYF.

This clone was found once. The genes are TRBV28 and TRBJ2-5, with 8 bases lining up with TRBD1. CDR1 and CDR2 (germline): MDHEN, SYDVKM. This CDR3 has 14 amino acids. V lost 7 bases, J lost 1 base, and 5 bases stayed unmatched. This CDR3 is CASTLDRVQETQYF. The CDR3 DNA reads TGTGCCAGCACCCTGGACAGGGTCCAAGAGACCCAGTACTTC.

The chain links TRBV11-2 to TRBJ1-1; D is uncertain. The germline V gene has CDR1 SGHAT and CDR2 FQNNGV. Between the trimmed V and J ends, which lost 4 bases and 2 bases, there was a span of 14 bases. This CDR3 is built from 15 residues. The CDR3 bases are TGTGCCAGCAGCTACGGTCGGACTGGAAACACTGAAGCTTTCTTT. This gives the protein CASSYGRTGNTEAFF.

This chain joins TRBV6-5 and TRBJ2-1, with 9 bases matching TRBD1. Germline loops: CDR1 MNHEY, CDR2 SVGAGI. The trim removed 6 bases at V and 6 bases at J, leaving 9 bases unmatched. The CDR3 has 15 residues. The CDR3 DNA is TGTGCCAGCAGAAAAGGGACAGGGATAGGCAATGAGCAGTTCTTC. Its translation: CASRKGTGIGNEQFF.

The genes are TRBV6-6 and TRBJ2-1, with a possible D match to TRBD1 (5 bases). Germline values: CDR1 MNHNY, CDR2 SVGAGI (reference sequence). The CDR3 covers 13 residues. The germline V and J ends were trimmed by 0 bases and 5 bases, with 5 bases remaining between them. CDR3 loop: CASSYSDNNEQFF. The CDR3 DNA follows: TGTGCCAGCAGTTACTCGGACAACAATGAGCAGTTCTTC.